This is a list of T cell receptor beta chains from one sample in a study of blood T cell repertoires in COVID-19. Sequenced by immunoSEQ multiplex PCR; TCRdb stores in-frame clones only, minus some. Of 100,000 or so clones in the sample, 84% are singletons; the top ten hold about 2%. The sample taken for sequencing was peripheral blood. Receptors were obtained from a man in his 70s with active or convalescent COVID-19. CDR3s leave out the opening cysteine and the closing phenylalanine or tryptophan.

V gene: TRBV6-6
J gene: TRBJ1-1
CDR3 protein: ASITQGAHTEAF

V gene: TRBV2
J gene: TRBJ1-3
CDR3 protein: ASSPDRVGNTIY

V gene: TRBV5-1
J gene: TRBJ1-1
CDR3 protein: ASSLVTLGDTEAF

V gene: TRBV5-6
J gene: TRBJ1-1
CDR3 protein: ASSFLGQPSNTEAF

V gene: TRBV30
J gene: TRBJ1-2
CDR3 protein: AWSDGANYGYT

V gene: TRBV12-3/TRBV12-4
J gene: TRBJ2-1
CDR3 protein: ASNWAGVDEQF

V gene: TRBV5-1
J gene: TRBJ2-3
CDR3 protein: ASTPLAGGQPPNTDTQY

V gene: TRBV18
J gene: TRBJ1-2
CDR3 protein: ASSPGQDRYGYT

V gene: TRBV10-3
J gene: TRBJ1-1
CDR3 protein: AIRTTGGMDTEAF

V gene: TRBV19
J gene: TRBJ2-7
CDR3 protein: ASSIGNRVPLEQY

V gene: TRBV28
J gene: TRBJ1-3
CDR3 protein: ASSPGQGRGNTIY

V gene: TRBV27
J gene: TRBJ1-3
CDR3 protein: ASSEGGDSGNTIY

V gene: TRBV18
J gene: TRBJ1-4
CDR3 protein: ASSPGQVATNEKLF

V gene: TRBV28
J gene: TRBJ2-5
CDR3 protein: ASSLTGGRETQY

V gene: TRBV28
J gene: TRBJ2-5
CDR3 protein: ASSLSPSGYQETQY

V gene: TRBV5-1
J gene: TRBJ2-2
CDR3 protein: ASSLKGQTNTGELF

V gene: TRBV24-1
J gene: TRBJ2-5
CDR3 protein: ATSDFGLAGGQETQY

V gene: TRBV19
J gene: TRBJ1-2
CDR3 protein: ASKENGYT

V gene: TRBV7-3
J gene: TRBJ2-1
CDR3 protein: ASSLGGGQANEQF

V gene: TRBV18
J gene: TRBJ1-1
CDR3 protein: ASSPRETEAF

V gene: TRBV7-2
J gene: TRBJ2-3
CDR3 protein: ASRQDPTDTQY

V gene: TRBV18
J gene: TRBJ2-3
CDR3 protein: ASSPQLNTDTQY

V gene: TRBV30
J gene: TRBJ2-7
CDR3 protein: AMGQGGHEQY

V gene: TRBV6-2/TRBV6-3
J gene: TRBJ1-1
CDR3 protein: ASSYGQGNTEAF

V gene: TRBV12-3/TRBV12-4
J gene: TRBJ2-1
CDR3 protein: ASSRSVYNEQF

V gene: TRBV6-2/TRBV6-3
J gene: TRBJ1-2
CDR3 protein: ASSFTGIYGYT

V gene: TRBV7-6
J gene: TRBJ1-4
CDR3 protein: ASSLIRGNNEKLF

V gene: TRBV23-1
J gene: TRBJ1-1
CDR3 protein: ASSLGDSRLMNTEAF

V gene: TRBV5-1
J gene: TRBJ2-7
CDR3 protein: ASSLSGDLAYEQY